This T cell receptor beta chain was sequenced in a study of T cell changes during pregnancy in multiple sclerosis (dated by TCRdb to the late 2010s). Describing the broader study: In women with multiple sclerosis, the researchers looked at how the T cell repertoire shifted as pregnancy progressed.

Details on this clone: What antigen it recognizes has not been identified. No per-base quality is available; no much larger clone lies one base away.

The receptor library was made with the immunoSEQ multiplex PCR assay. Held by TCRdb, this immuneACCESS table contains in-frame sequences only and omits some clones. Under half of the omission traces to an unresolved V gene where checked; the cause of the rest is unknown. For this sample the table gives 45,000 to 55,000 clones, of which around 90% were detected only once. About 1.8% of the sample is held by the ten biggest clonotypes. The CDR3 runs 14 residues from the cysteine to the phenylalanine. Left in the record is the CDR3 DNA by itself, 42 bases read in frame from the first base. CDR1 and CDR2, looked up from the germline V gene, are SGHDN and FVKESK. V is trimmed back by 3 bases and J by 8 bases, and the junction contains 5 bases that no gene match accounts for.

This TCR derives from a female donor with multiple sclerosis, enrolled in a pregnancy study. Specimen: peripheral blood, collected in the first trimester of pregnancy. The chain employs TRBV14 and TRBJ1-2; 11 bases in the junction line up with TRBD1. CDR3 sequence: CASSHRTGGRGYTF. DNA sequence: TGTGCCAGCAGCCACCGGACAGGGGGCAGAGGCTACACCTTC.